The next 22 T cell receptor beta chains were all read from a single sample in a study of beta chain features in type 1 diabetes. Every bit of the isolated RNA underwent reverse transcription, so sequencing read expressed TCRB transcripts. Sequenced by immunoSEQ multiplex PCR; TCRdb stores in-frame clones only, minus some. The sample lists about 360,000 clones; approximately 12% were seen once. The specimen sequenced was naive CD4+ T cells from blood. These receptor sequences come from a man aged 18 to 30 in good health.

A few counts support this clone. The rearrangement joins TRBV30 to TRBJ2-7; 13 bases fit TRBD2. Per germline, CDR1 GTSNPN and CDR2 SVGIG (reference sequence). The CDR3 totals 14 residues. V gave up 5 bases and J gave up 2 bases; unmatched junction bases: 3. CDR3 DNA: TGTGCCTGGCGGACTAGCGGGAGCCCCTACGAGCAGTACTTC. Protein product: CAWRTSGSPYEQYF.

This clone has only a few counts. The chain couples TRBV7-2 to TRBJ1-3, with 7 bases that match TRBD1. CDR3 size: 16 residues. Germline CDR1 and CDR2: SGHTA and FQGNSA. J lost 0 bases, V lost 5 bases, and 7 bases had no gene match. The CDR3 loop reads CASSPQGQTSGNTIYF. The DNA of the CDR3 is TGTGCCAGCAGCCCTCAGGGACAGACCTCTGGAAACACCATATATTTT.

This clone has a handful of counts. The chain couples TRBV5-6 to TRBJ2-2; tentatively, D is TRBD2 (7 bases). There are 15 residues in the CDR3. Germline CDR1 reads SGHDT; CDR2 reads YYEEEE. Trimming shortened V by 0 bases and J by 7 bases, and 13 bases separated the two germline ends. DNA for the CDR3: TGTGCCAGCAGCTTGGTCGGGGGGCGCGGCGGGGAGCTGTTTTTT. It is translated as CASSLVGGRGGELFF.

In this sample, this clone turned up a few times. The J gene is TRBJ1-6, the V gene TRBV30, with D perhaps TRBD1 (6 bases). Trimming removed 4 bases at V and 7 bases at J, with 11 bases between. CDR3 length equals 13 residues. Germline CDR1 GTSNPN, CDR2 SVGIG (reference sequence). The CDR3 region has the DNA TGTGCCTGGATAGGGGGAGGGAATTCACCCCTCCACTTT. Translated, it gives CAWIGGGNSPLHF.

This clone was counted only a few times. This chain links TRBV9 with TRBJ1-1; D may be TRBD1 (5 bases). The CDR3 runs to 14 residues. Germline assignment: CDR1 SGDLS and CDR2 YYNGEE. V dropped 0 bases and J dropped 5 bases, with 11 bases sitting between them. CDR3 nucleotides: TGTGCCAGCAGCGTAGGGCCAGGGCGGACTGAAGCTTTCTTT. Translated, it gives CASSVGPGRTEAFF.

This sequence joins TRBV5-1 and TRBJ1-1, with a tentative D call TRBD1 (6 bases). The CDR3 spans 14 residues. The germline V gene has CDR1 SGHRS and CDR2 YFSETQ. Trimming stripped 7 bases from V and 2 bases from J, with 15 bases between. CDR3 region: CASQSGGGNTEAFF. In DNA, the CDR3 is TGCGCCAGCCAAAGCGGCGGGGGCAACACTGAAGCTTTCTTT.

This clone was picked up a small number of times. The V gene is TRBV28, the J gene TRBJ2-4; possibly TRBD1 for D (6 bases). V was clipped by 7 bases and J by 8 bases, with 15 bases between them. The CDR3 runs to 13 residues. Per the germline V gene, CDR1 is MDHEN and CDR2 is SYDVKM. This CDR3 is CASTMDSWHIQYF. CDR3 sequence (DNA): TGTGCCAGCACGATGGACAGTTGGCACATTCAGTACTTC.

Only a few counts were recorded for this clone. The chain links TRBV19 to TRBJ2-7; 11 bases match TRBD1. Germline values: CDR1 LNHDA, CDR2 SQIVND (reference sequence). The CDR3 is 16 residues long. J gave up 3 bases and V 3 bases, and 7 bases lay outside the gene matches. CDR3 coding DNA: TGTGCCAGTAGTATTGGGACAGGGGGAGGATTCTACGAGCAGTACTTC. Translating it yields CASSIGTGGGFYEQYF. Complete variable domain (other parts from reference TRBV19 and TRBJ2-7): DGGITQSPKYLFRKEGQNVTLSCEQNLNHDAMYWYRQDPGQGLRLIYYSQIVNDFQKGDIAEGYSVSREKKESFPLTVTSAQKNPTAFYLCASSIGTGGGFYEQYFGPGTRLTVT.

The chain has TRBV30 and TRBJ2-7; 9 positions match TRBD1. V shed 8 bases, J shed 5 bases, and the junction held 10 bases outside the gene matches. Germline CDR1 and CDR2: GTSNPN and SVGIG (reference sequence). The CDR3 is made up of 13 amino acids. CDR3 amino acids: CAMDRGEWNEQYF. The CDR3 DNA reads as TGTGCCATGGACAGGGGAGAATGGAACGAGCAGTACTTC.

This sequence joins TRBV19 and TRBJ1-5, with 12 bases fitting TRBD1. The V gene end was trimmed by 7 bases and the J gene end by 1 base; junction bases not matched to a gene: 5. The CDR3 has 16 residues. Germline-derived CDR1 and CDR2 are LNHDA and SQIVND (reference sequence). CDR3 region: CASMGQGALSNQPQHF. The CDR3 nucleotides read TGTGCCAGTATGGGACAGGGGGCCTTAAGCAATCAGCCCCAGCATTTT.

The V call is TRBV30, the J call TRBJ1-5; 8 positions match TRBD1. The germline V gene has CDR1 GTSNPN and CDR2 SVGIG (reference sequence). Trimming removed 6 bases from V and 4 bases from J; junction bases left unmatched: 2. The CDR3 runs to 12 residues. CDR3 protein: CACGQGNQPQHF. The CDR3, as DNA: TGTGCCTGCGGACAGGGTAATCAGCCCCAGCATTTT.

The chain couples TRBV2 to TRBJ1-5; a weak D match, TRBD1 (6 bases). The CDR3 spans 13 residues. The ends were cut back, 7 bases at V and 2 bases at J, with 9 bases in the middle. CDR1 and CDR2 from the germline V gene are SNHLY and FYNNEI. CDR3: CASTYRGNQPQHF. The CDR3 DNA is TGTGCCAGCACCTACAGGGGCAATCAGCCCCAGCATTTT.

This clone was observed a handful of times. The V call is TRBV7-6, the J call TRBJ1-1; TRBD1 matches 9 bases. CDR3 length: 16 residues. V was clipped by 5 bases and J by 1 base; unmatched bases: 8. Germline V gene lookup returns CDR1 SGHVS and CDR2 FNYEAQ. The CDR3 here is CASSLGQGPPNTEAFF. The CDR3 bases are TGTGCCAGCAGCCTCGGACAGGGGCCACCGAACACTGAAGCTTTCTTT. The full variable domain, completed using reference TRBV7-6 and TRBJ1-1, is GAGVSQSPRYKVTKRGQDVALRCDPISGHVSLYWYRQALGQGPEFLTYFNYEAQQDKSGLPNDRFSAERPEGSISTLTIQRTEQRDSAMYRCASSLGQGPPNTEAFFGQGTRLTVV.

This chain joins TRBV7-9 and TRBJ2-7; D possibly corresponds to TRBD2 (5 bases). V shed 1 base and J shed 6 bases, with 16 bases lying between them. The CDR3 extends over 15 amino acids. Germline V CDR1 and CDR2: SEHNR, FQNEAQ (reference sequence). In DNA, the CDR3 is TGTGCCAGCAGCTTAGTGCCCGGACTCATCGCCGAGCAGTACTTC. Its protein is CASSLVPGLIAEQYF.

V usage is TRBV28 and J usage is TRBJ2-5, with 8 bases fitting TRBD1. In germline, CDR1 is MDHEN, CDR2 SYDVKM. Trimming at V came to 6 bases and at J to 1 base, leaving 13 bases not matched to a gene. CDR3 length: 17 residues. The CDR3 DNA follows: TGTGCCAGCAGCTCCGAAGCGAGACAGGGGTCCCAAGAGACCCAGTACTTC. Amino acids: CASSSEARQGSQETQYF.

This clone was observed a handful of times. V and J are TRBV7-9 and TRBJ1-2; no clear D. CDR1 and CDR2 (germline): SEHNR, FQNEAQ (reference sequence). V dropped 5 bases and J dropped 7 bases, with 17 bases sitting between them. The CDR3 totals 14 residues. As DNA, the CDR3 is TGTGCCAGCAGCCACCCCGGGAGGAGTGGTGGCTACACCTTC. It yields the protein CASSHPGRSGGYTF.

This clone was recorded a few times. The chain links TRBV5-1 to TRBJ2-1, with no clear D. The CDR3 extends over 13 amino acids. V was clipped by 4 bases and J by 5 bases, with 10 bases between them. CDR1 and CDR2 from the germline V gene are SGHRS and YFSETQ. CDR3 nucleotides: TGCGCCAGCAGCAAAGCCCCGGACAATGAGCAGTTCTTC. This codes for CASSKAPDNEQFF.

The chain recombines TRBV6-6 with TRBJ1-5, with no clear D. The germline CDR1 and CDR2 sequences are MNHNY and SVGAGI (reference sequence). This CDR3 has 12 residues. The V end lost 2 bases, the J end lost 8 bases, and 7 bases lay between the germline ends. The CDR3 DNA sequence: TGTGCCAGCAGTTACGACAAGGAGCCCCAGCATTTT. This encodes CASSYDKEPQHF.

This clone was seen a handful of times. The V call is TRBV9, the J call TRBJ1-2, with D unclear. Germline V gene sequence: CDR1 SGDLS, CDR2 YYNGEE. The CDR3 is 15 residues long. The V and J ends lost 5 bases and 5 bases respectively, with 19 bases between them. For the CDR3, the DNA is TGTGCCAGCAGAGCCGGAACTCGCGGGGAATATGGCTACACCTTC. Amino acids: CASRAGTRGEYGYTF.

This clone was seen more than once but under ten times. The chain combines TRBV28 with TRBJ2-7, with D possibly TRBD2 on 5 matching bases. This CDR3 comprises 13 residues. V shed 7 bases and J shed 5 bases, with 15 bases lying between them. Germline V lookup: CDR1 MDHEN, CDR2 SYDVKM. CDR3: CASTLLGSHEQYF. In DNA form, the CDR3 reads TGTGCCAGCACCTTACTAGGTAGTCACGAGCAGTACTTC. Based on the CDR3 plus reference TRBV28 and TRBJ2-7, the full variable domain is DVKVTQSSRYLVKRTGEKVFLECVQDMDHENMFWYRQDPGLGLRLIYFSYDVKMKEKGDIPEGYSVSREKKERFSLILESASTNQTSMYLCASTLLGSHEQYFGPGTRLTVT.

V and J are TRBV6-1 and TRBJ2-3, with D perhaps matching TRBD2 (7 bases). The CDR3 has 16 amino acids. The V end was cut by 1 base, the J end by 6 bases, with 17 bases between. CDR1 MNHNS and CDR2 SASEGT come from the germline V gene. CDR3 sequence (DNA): TGTGCCAGCAGTGAAGTGGGGGGGGCTAGTTTGGATACGCAGTATTTT. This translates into CASSEVGGASLDTQYF.

CDR3 sequence: CASSLASSEKLFF. CDR3 coding DNA: TGTGCCAGCAGTCTCGCCTCCAGTGAAAAACTGTTTTTT. The chain employs TRBV4-2 and TRBJ1-4, with D hard to call. V was shortened by 6 bases and J by 7 bases, with 12 bases between the two germline ends. The germline CDR1 and CDR2 sequences are LGHNA and YNFKEQ. The CDR3 is 13 amino acids.